This T cell receptor (beta chain) came from a study of T cells in Graves' hyperthyroidism and ophthalmopathy (dated 2019 in TCRdb). Regarding the research as a whole: Peripheral blood samples were taken at initial diagnosis, before any treatment was given. In several Graves' hyperthyroidism patients, the study also compared T-cell repertoires from thyroid tissue with T-cell repertoires from blood. The 75 to 100 discovery patients were randomly divided into training and test sets at a 7:3 ratio. Prospective prediction of ophthalmopathy was tested in an independent validation cohort consisting of roughly 19 hyperthyroidism patients and around 16 patients who later progressed to ophthalmopathy. The paper reports TCR Vbeta CDR3 sequencing of approximately 140 peripheral blood samples: under 45 ophthalmopathy, fewer than 85 hyperthyroidism and approximately 17 progressor patients. After blood sampling, hyperthyroidism patients were treated with methimazole at a starting dose of 30 mg daily, and ophthalmopathy patients were treated with high-dose intravenous methylprednisolone. To identify TCR V-J signatures that set the groups apart, the researchers used a discovery cohort of 95 to 100 patients, made up of some 41 with Graves' ophthalmopathy and some 56 with stable Graves' hyperthyroidism.

Moderately to severely active disease, a Clinical Activity Score of at least 3, a NOSPECS grade of at least 4, and a duration under 3 months were present in ophthalmopathy patients. The study excluded patients with uncontrolled infections, other autoimmune diseases, pregnancy or lactation. Clinical symptoms, serum thyroxine and TRAb, thyroid ultrasound, and orbital computed tomography formed the basis for the diagnoses. Ficoll-Paque density gradient centrifugation was used to isolate PBMCs from about 10 ml of fresh peripheral blood. Trizol reagent was used to extract total RNA, and RNA quality was then checked on an Agilent 2100 Bioanalyzer. This clonotype was seen many times. This receptor's antigen is unknown. Base-call qualities are not available, and no considerably larger clone is one nucleotide away. V is pared back by 4 bases and J by 0 bases, with 17 bases lying between the germline termini. Sequences SGHTA (CDR1) and FQGTGA (CDR2) are obtained from the germline V gene. The CDR3, cysteine through phenylalanine, is 17 amino acids long. Only CDR3 DNA is held: 51 bases, read in frame from base 1.

The TCR beta CDR3 regions were amplified from the RNA transcripts. The TCR CDR3 was subjected to a first round of RT-PCR using the HTBI primer set and the Qiagen OneStep RT-PCR kit. Libraries were constructed in a second round of multiplex PCR, after which size selection and purification were carried out. Libraries were sequenced paired-end with 100 bp reads on an Illumina HiSeq2000. As for how the authors treated the data: SOAPnuke was used to process the raw data, removing reads that contained adapters or uncalled bases, had a mean Phred below 15, or lacked an exact match to the constant primer or identifier. COPE v1.2.5 was used to merge the high-quality paired reads, and each unique nucleotide sequence was defined as a clonotype. Clonotypes were aligned to IMGT TRBV, TRBD and TRBJ reference segments using MiTCR v1.1. Only V-J combinations with frequency above 0.0001, covering approximately 99% of repertoires, were analysed. The TCS score was defined as F50 (clonal expansion) divided by E x V (chaos), with BLOSUM62-based TCRdist calculated between CDR3 peptides within each V-J. Welch's t-statistics and random forest reduced fewer than 600 V-J features to 10 to 15, which were used in a naive Bayes classifier (R e1071). TCRdb reworked the public reads: Q25 trimming with fastp, MiXCR clone assembly, productive beta chains retained. Identical CDR3 proteins give one entry, which carries the most common genes and DNA. It is TCRdb's table, rather than the study itself, that gives the V and J calls and clone size. The table for this sample lists 300,000 to 400,000 distinct CDR3 sequences; more than 14% of them were counted only once. Clones ranked in the top ten supply less than 20% of the sample.

The research as a whole found: In validation, the model predicted progression to ophthalmopathy a median of approximately 6.3 months before onset, with 65% to 71% sensitivity and about 72% specificity. A model built on a 13 V-J signature distinguished ophthalmopathy from stable hyperthyroidism, reaching roughly 88% sensitivity and under 84% specificity in cross-validation and 80%/75% in testing. Most expanded thyroid clonotypes (frequency above 0.001) were also found in blood, which suggests that blood repertoires may mirror thyroid immune responses. Sample size was not statistically predetermined, and blinding of investigators to group allocation was not performed.

The chain employs TRBV7-3 and TRBJ2-3; TRBD2 is perhaps the D gene, given 6 matching bases. Material: blood. The source of this sequence is a woman under 40 with Graves' ophthalmopathy. CDR3 reads: CASSSRGDSRSTDTQYF. The bases are TGTGCCAGCAGCTCCAGAGGGGACTCACGAAGCACAGATACGCAGTATTTT.